Presented here are 25 T cell receptor beta chains from one specimen sequenced in a study of T-cell memory formation after mild COVID-19. TCRdb re-called the 5' RACE reads with MiXCR, one entry per CDR3 protein. Of about 470,000 distinct CDR3 sequences detected, 15% to 20% appear once; the ten largest clones hold around an eighth. The source material was PBMCs or a T cell subset sorted from them (not recorded which). The receptors shown here come from an adult woman who had mild COVID-19 (a few samples of this study predate the infection). Cell type and time point are not known.

This clonotype was found a few times. The chain combines TRBV9 with TRBJ2-3, with D possibly being TRBD1 (6 bases). There are 15 residues in the CDR3. Germline CDR1 and CDR2: SGDLS and YYNGEE. Trimming cost V 4 bases and J 1 base, with 13 bases left between them. CDR3 DNA sequence: TGTGCCAGCAGCCCTGACAGGATCCGCACAGATACGCAGTATTTT. As protein: CASSPDRIRTDTQYF.

The rearrangement joins TRBV5-6 to TRBJ2-1; 8 bases line up with TRBD1. V shed 2 bases and J 0 bases; nucleotides not matched to a gene: 16. Germline CDR1 SGHDT, CDR2 YYEEEE. The length of the CDR3 is 20 residues. CDR3 sequence reads: CASSFREDRVTTGSYNEQFF. The CDR3 DNA is TGTGCCAGCAGCTTTAGGGAGGACAGGGTAACAACAGGCTCCTACAATGAGCAGTTCTTC. Based on the CDR3 plus reference TRBV5-6 and TRBJ2-1, the full variable domain is DAGVTQSPTHLIKTRGQQVTLRCSPKSGHDTVSWYQQALGQGPQFIFQYYEEEERQRGNFPDRFSGHQFPNYSSELNVNALLLGDSALYLCASSFREDRVTTGSYNEQFFGPGTRLTVL.

The table lists this clonotype with a few counts. The V call is TRBV27, the J call TRBJ2-7, with 9 bases that match TRBD1. The ends lost 3 bases at V and 3 bases at J; junction bases unmatched: 6. The germline V gene has CDR1 MNHEY and CDR2 SMNVEV (reference sequence). The CDR3 has 15 amino acids. The CDR3 DNA reads TGTGCCAGCAGTTTGGGGGGACAGGGCCTCTACGAGCAGTACTTC. Amino acids: CASSLGGQGLYEQYF.

The chain combines TRBV4-1 with TRBJ1-1; D is possibly TRBD1 (5 bases). Trimming removed 6 bases at V and 3 bases at J, with 23 bases between. Germline V lookup: CDR1 MGHRA, CDR2 YSYEKL. CDR3 length: 17 amino acids. Written as DNA, the CDR3 is TGCGCCAGCAGGACGGGGCGAGCTTCGGGGGTGTACACTGAAGCTTTCTTT. This codes for CASRTGRASGVYTEAFF.

This clonotype was found a few times. The CDR3 coding sequence is TGTGCCACCCGGGACAGCCCGTCTAACTATGGCTACACCTTC. It codes for CATRDSPSNYGYTF. This chain connects TRBV6-1 to TRBJ1-2, with 7 positions matching TRBD1. V lost 10 bases and J lost 0; bases outside the gene matches: 8. This CDR3 spans 14 amino acids. From germline, CDR1 is MNHNS and CDR2 SASEGT.

This clonotype turned up a few times. The rearrangement links TRBV12-3 or TRBV12-4 to TRBJ2-3; no clear D gene. This CDR3 is built from 16 residues. The germline V and J ends were trimmed by 5 bases and 4 bases, with 19 bases remaining between them. CDR3: CASSLEPRRPSDTQYF. The CDR3 region has the DNA TGTGCCAGCAGTCTTGAGCCAAGACGGCCCTCAGATACGCAGTATTTT.

Only a few counts were recorded for this clonotype. The rearrangement joins TRBV4-1 to TRBJ2-5; 7 nucleotides agree with TRBD2. V shed 1 base and J 2 bases; nucleotides not matched to a gene: 7. Germline-derived CDR1 and CDR2 are MGHRA and YSYEKL. The length of the CDR3 is 16 residues. Here the CDR3 DNA reads TGCGCCAGCAGCCAAGTCATGGGAGGGGTACAAGAGACCCAGTACTTC. Amino acids: CASSQVMGGVQETQYF.

This chain connects TRBV4-3 to TRBJ2-3; TRBD2 matches at 9 bases. Germline trimming cut 4 bases from V and 3 bases from J; bases unmatched to any gene: 11. Germline loops: CDR1 LGHNA, CDR2 YSLEER. CDR3 size: 17 residues. The CDR3 loop is CASSPRRGLAGTDTQYF. CDR3 DNA sequence: TGCGCCAGCAGCCCCCGAAGAGGTCTAGCGGGGACAGATACGCAGTATTTT.

This clonotype was counted a few times. This chain links TRBV24-1 with TRBJ2-3, with D possibly matching TRBD1 (6 bases). V was pared by 2 bases and J by 5 bases, with 13 bases between. CDR3 size: 15 residues. Germline V gene lookup returns CDR1 KGHDR and CDR2 SFDVKD. Written as DNA, the CDR3 is TGTGCCACCAGTGATTATAGGGGGAGAAGAGATACGCAGTATTTT. It yields the protein CATSDYRGRRDTQYF.

This clonotype was seen a handful of times. The rearrangement links TRBV29-1 to TRBJ2-2; D is perhaps TRBD2 (5 bases). Germline CDR1 SQVTM, CDR2 ANQGSEA. This CDR3 is 12 amino acids long. Trimming took off 6 bases at V and 4 bases at J, with 9 bases between the two ends. CDR3 residues: CSVRETTGELFF. Written as DNA, the CDR3 is TGCAGCGTGAGGGAGACCACCGGGGAGCTGTTTTTT.

The chain carries TRBV15 and TRBJ2-7, with TRBD2 matching over 9 bases. There are 17 residues in the CDR3. J gave up 0 bases and V 0 bases, and 6 bases lay outside the gene matches. Germline assignment: CDR1 LNHNV and CDR2 YYDKDF (reference sequence). CDR3 in amino acids: CATSRDLAGGSSYEQYF. The CDR3 coding sequence is TGTGCCACCAGCAGAGATCTCGCGGGAGGGAGCTCCTACGAGCAGTACTTC.

The J gene is TRBJ1-1, the V gene TRBV4-1; possible D gene TRBD1, 5 bases. The CDR3 consists of 16 residues. The germline V gene encodes CDR1 MGHRA and CDR2 YSYEKL. Trimming cost V 1 base and J 2 bases, with 14 bases left between them. The CDR3 DNA follows: TGCGCCAGCAGCCAAGTATTCACCCAGGGTAACACTGAAGCTTTCTTT. Translation: CASSQVFTQGNTEAFF.

This clonotype has a count of ten or more. The rearrangement links TRBV7-9 to TRBJ1-1, with 9 positions matching TRBD1. The trim removed 7 bases at V and 0 bases at J, leaving 3 bases unmatched. The germline V gene encodes CDR1 SEHNR and CDR2 FQNEAQ (reference sequence). The CDR3 totals 14 residues. The DNA for the CDR3 is TGTGCCAGCAAGGGACAGGGATTGAACACTGAAGCTTTCTTT. This gives the protein CASKGQGLNTEAFF.

The rearrangement joins TRBV6-2 or TRBV6-3 to TRBJ2-7; D ambiguous. The germline CDR1 and CDR2 sequences are MNHEY and SVGEGT. V lost 6 bases and J lost 2, with 11 bases in between. The CDR3 consists of 13 residues. CDR3 protein: CASSSSFAYEQYF. In nucleotides, the CDR3 is TGTGCCAGCAGCTCCAGCTTTGCCTACGAGCAGTACTTC.

This clonotype occurred many times. The rearrangement uses TRBV18 and TRBJ1-1; no firm D call. CDR3 size: 13 residues. V lost 8 bases, J lost 2 bases, and 12 bases lay in between. Germline V gives CDR1 KGHSH, CDR2 LQKENI. CDR3 coding DNA: TGTGCCAGCAGCCCCCGGGTAAACACTGAAGCTTTCTTT. Its translation: CASSPRVNTEAFF.

This clonotype occurred a few times. The chain recombines TRBV24-1 with TRBJ2-7; D call uncertain. This CDR3 has 11 amino acids. V was clipped by 6 bases and J by 5 bases, with 7 bases between them. Germline values: CDR1 KGHDR, CDR2 SFDVKD. CDR3 amino acids: CATSRNNEQYF. CDR3 DNA: TGTGCCACCAGTCGTAATAACGAGCAGTACTTC.

The gene calls are TRBV19 and TRBJ2-7; tentatively, D is TRBD1 (5 bases). CDR3 size: 15 residues. The ends were cut back, 4 bases at V and 0 bases at J, with 13 bases in the middle. Germline V CDR1 and CDR2: LNHDA, SQIVND (reference sequence). In DNA, the CDR3 is TGTGCCAGTAGTACCGACAGTGCCAGCTCCTACGAGCAGTACTTC. Its translation is CASSTDSASSYEQYF.

This clonotype has just a few counts. This sequence joins TRBV24-1 and TRBJ2-5, with D perhaps matching TRBD2 (5 bases). This CDR3 spans 13 amino acids. From germline, CDR1 is KGHDR and CDR2 SFDVKD. Trimming took 5 bases from V and 0 from J, leaving 6 bases between them. The CDR3 sequence: CATSGRYQETQYF. The CDR3 DNA follows: TGTGCCACCAGTGGGAGGTACCAAGAGACCCAGTACTTC.

The V gene is TRBV5-6, the J gene TRBJ2-5; tentatively, D is TRBD2 (6 bases). V shed 1 base and J shed 1 base, with 11 bases lying between them. Germline CDR1 and CDR2: SGHDT and YYEEEE. CDR3 length equals 15 residues. In nucleotides, the CDR3 is TGTGCCAGCAGCTTGTGGAGGGGACTCCAAGAGACCCAGTACTTC. Amino acid sequence: CASSLWRGLQETQYF. Complete variable domain (other parts from reference TRBV5-6 and TRBJ2-5): DAGVTQSPTHLIKTRGQQVTLRCSPKSGHDTVSWYQQALGQGPQFIFQYYEEEERQRGNFPDRFSGHQFPNYSSELNVNALLLGDSALYLCASSLWRGLQETQYFGPGTRLLVL.

In this sample, this clonotype turned up a few times. The J gene is TRBJ1-5, the V gene TRBV30; D might be TRBD1 (5 bases). CDR3 length: 13 amino acids. The germline CDR1 and CDR2 sequences are GTSNPN and SVGIG (reference sequence). V gave up 0 bases and J gave up 7 bases, with 10 bases separating them. For the CDR3, the DNA is TGTGCCTGGAGTGTGGCAGGGAACCAGCCCCAGCATTTT. Translating gives CAWSVAGNQPQHF.

This clonotype was counted only a few times. V gene TRBV4-1 combines with J gene TRBJ1-5, with unresolved D. The length of the CDR3 is 14 residues. From germline, CDR1 is MGHRA and CDR2 YSYEKL. V was cut by 1 base and J by 4 bases, with 8 bases left in between. CDR3 sequence reads: CASSQVGGNQPQHF. CDR3 DNA: TGCGCCAGCAGCCAAGTGGGAGGTAATCAGCCCCAGCATTTT.

This chain links TRBV15 with TRBJ2-7; a weak D match, TRBD2 (5 bases). The germline V gene encodes CDR1 LNHNV and CDR2 YYDKDF (reference sequence). V lost 0 bases, J lost 2 bases, and 11 bases lay in between. The CDR3 extends over 15 amino acids. CDR3: CATSREGSVAYEQYF. For the CDR3, the DNA is TGTGCCACCAGCAGAGAGGGTAGCGTAGCCTACGAGCAGTACTTC.

This clonotype was detected ten times or more. V and J are TRBV5-1 and TRBJ2-7, with 11 positions matching TRBD2. V shed 2 bases and J 0 bases; nucleotides not matched to a gene: 1. CDR3 size: 15 residues. CDR1 and CDR2 from the germline V gene are SGHRS and YFSETQ. This CDR3 reads CASSLLAGDSYEQYF. The CDR3 DNA reads as TGCGCCAGCAGCTTACTAGCGGGGGACTCCTACGAGCAGTACTTC.

The chain couples TRBV24-1 to TRBJ2-3; D gene ambiguous. Germline loops: CDR1 KGHDR, CDR2 SFDVKD. The V end lost 2 bases, the J end lost 6 bases, and 11 bases lay between the germline ends. The CDR3 has 14 residues. CDR3: CATSDWGNLDTQYF. The CDR3 nucleotides are TGTGCCACCAGTGATTGGGGAAACCTGGATACGCAGTATTTT.

DNA for the CDR3: TGCAGTGCTAGCCCTGAAACTACGAGCACCATGGGGCAGTACTTC. As protein: CSASPETTSTMGQYF. This rearrangement joins TRBV20-1 to TRBJ2-7; no clear D gene. The ends were cut back, 3 bases at V and 9 bases at J, with 24 bases in the middle. Per germline, CDR1 DFQATT and CDR2 SNEGSKA (reference sequence). This CDR3 is built from 15 residues.